This T cell receptor (beta chain) was captured in a study of cytomegalovirus exposure and HLA in healthy donors. This CDR3 has 13 residues. J gave up 4 bases and V 5 bases, and 5 bases lay outside the gene matches. The germline V gene encodes CDR1 MNHEY and CDR2 SMNVEV (reference sequence). In the PCR, 60 Vbeta and 13 Jbeta primers were used. Data came from immunoSEQ multiplex PCR; TCRdb stores just in-frame clones and leaves some out. Recorded for this sample: over 110,000 clones. The J gene is TRBJ2-7, the V gene TRBV27; 7 bases fit TRBD1. The sequence was obtained from a male donor in good health and CMV-seronegative. The sequenced material came from PBMCs. CDR3 region: CASSPDRVYEQYF. CDR3 bases: TGTGCCAGCAGTCCAGACAGGGTTTACGAGCAGTACTTC.